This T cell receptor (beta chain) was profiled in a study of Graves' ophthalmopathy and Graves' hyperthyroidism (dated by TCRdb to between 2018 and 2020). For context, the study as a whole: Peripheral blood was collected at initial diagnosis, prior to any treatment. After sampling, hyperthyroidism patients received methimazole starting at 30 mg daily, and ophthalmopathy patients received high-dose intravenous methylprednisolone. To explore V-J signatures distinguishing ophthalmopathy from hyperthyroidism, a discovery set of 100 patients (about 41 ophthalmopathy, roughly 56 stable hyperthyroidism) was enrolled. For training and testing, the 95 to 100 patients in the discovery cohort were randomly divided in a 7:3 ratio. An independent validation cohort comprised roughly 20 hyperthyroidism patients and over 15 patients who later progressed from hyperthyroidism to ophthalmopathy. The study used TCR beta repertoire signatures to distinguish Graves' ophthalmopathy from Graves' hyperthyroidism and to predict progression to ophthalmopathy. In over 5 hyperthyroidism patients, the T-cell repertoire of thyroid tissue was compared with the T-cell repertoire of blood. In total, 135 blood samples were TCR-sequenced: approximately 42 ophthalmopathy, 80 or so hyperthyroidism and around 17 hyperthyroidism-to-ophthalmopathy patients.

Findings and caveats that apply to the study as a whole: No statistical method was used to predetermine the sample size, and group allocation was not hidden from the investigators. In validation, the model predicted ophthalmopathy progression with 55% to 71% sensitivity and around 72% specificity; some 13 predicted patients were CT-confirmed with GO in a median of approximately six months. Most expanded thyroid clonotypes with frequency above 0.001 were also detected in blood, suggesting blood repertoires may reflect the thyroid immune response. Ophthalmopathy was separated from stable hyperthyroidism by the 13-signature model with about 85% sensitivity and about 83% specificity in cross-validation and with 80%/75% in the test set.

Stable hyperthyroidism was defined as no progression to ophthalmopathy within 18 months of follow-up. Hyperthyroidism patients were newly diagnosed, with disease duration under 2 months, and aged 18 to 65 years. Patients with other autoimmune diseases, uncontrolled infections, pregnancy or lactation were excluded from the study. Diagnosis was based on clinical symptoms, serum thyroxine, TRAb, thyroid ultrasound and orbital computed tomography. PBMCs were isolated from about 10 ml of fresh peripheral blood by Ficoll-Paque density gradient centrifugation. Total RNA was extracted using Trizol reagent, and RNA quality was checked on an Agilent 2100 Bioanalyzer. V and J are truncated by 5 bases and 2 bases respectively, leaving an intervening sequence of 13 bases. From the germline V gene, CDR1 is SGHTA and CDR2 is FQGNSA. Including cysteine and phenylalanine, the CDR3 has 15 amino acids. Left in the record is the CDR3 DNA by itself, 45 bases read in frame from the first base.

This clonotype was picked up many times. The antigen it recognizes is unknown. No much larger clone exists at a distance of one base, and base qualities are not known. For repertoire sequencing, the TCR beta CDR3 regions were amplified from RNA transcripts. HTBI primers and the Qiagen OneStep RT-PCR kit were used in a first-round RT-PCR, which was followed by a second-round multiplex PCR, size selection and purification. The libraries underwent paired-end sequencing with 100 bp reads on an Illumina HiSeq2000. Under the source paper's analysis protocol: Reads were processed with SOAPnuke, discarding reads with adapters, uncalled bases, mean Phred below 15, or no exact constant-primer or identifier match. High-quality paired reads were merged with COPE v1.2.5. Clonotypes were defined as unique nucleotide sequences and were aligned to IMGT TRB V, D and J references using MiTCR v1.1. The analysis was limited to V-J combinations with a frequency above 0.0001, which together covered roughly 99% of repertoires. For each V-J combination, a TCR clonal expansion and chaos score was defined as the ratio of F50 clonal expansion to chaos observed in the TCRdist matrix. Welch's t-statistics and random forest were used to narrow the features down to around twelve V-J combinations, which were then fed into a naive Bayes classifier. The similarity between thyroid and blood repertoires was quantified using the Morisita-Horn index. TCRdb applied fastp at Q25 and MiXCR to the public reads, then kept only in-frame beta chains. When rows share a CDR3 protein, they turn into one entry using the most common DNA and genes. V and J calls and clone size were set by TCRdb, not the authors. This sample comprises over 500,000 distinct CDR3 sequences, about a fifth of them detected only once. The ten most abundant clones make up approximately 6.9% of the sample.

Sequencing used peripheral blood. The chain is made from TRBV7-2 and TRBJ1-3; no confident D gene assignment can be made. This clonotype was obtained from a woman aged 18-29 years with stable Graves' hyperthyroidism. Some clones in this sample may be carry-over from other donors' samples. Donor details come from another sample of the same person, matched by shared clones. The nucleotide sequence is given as TGTGCCAGCAGCCCCTCAGGAACACCTGGAAACACCATATATTTT. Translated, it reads CASSPSGTPGNTIYF.